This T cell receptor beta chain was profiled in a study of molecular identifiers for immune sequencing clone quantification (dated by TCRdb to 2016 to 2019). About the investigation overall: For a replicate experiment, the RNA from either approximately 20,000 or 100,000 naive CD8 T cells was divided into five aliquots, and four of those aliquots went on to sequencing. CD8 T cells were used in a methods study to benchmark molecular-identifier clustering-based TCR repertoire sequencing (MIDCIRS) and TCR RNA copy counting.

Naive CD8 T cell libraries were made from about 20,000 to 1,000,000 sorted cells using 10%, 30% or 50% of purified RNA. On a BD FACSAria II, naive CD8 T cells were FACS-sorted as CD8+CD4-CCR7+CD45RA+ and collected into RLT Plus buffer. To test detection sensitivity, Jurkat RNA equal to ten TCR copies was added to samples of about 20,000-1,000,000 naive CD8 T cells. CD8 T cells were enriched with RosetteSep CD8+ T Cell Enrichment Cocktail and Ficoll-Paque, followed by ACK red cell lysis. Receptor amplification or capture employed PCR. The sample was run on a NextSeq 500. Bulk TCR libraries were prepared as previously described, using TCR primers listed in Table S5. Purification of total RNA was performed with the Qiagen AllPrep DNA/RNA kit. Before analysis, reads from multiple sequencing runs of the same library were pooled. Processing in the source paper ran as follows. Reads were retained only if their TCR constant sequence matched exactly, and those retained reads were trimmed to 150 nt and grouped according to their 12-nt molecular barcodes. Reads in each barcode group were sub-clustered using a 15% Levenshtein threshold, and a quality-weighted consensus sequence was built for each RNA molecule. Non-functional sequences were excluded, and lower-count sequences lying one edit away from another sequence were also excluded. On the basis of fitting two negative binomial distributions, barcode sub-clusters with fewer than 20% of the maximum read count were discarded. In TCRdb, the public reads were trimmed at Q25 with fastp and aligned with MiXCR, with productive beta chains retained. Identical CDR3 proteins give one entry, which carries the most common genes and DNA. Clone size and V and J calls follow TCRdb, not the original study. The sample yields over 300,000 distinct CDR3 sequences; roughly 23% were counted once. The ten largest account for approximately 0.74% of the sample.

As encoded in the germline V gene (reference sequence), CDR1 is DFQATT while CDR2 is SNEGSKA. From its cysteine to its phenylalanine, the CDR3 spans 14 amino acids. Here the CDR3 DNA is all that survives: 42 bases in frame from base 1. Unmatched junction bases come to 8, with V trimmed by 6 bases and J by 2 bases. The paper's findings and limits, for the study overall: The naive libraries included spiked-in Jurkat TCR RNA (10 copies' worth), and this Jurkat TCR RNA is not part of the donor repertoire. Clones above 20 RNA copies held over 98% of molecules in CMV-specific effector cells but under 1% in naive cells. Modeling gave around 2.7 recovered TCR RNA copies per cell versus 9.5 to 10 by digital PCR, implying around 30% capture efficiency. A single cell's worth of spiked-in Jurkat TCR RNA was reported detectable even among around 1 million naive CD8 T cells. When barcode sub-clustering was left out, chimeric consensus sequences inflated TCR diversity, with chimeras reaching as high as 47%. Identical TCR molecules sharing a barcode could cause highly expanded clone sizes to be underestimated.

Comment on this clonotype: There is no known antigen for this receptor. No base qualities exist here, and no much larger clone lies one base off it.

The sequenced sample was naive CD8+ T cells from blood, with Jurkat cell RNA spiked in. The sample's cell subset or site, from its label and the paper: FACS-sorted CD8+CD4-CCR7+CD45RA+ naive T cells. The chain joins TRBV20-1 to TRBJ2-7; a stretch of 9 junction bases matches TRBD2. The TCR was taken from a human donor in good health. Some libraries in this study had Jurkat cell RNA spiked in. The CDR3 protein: CSATPGLAAYEQYF. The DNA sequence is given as TGCAGTGCCACCCCGGGACTAGCCGCCTACGAGCAGTACTTC.